This T cell receptor beta chain was captured by sequencing in a study of blood T cell repertoires in COVID-19 (dated by TCRdb to 2018 to 2021). Looking at the study overall: Collaborator samples came from the United States, Italy and Spain and covered acute and convalescent phases of COVID-19. The material from the prospective study consisted of cDNA or gDNA derived from T cells, B-cell-depleted T cells, or PBMCs. The dataset comprised deeply sampled blood TCRbeta repertoires from subjects exposed to, actively infected with, or recovered from COVID-19. The repertoires were released in a freely available public database meant as a resource for research on the immune response to SARS-CoV-2. The samples were drawn from the first 160 participants of the ongoing ImmuneRACE study and from 1,254 subjects provided by 6 global collaborators. The sample metadata nearly always contained a de-identified subject ID, COVID-19 status, age in years and sex. Where available, HLA class I and class II types were taken from metadata supplied by the sample provider and were not determined by assay-based typing.

This clone is termed medium-sized (0.01 to 0.1%). It has no known antigen specificity. Qualities for individual bases were not recorded, and no much larger clone is one base off. The immunoSEQ Assay, a bias-controlled multiplex PCR, was used to amplify TCRbeta CDR3 regions from genomic DNA. The authors' pipeline ran thus. The number of nucleated cells in each sample was estimated from the amplification of reference gene primers within the assay. Sequence reads were collapsed and filtered to measure the absolute abundance of every unique TCRbeta CDR3 rearrangement. Productive Simpson clonality was computed per sample as the square root of Simpson's diversity index over productive rearrangements. Drawn from immuneACCESS, this table holds only the in-frame rearrangements with V and J called that TCRdb kept. Clones are partly lost; checked studies trace under half to an unresolved V gene and leave the rest unexplained. V, J and clone size are taken as reported in that table, and D and trimming were inferred from the DNA itself. For this sample there are about 27,000 clones; around 83% appear just once. Around 25% of the sample comes from the top ten.

Summary of the overall study and its limitations: The amount of clinical and demographic metadata varied by source and participant and was provided uncurated.

Whole blood was collected in K2EDTA tubes by collaborating institutions according to the institutions' own protocols. Collaborator samples were shipped for TCRbeta analysis as frozen whole blood, isolated PBMCs, or DNA extracted from either sample type. The TCR originated in a man between 65 and 85 years old with active COVID-19. The sequenced material came from peripheral blood.

The nucleotide sequence is TGTGCCAGCAGTCCGACAGGGATTAGCCCGCCCCAGCATTTT. This sequence encodes CASSPTGISPPQHF. The chain couples TRBV6-6 to TRBJ1-5; the junction holds 7 bases that match TRBD1. The germline V gene (reference sequence) specifies MNHNY as CDR1 and SVGAGI as CDR2. At the junction V is shortened by 5 bases and J by 9 bases; bases outside the gene matches: 10. The CDR3 runs 14 residues from the cysteine to the phenylalanine. CDR3 DNA only is kept here, 42 bases in frame from base 1.